The sequence of this T cell receptor beta chain was determined in a study of blood T cells in healthy people across ages. This clonotype was detected only a few times. Primers used in a second PCR of roughly 6 to 11 cycles were a sample-barcoded 5' primer and a J-beta primer mix. TCRdb re-called the 5' RACE reads with MiXCR, one entry per CDR3 protein. The table lists fewer than 2 million distinct CDR3 sequences, approximately 40% of them singletons. The sample was blood. The TCR originated in a human donor in good health.

The CDR3 sequence: CASSQPTGWGETQYF. The CDR3 region has the DNA TGTGCCAGCAGCCAACCGACAGGATGGGGGGAGACCCAGTACTTC. This chain uses TRBV14 with TRBJ2-5, with TRBD1 as a possible D gene (6 bases). Looked up from germline, CDR1 is SGHDN and CDR2 is FVKESK. The CDR3 has 15 residues. The V gene lost 2 bases and the J gene lost 5 bases, with 15 bases spanning the gap.